This T cell receptor (beta chain) was obtained from a study of cytomegalovirus exposure and HLA in healthy donors. Study background: HLA-typed donors were the source of 86 million or so unique TCRs held in an early data release.

All donors participated as healthy donors of bone marrow. V shed 2 bases and J shed 2 bases, with 10 bases lying between them. This CDR3 has 14 residues. Germline V gene sequence: CDR1 SGHAT, CDR2 FQNNGV. As for this clone: Its antigen is unknown.

The study, taken as a whole, reports: The authors judged a highly shared variant cluster likely a sequencing artifact. The study put around 180 TCR beta chains on its list as cytomegalovirus-associated.

The study ran its PCR with 60 Vbeta and 13 Jbeta primers. Clones were read by immunoSEQ multiplex PCR, and TCRdb kept only the in-frame ones, dropping some. The repertoire holds roughly 120,000 clones, with more than 65% as singletons. Sequenced material: PBMCs. V gene TRBV11-2 combines with J gene TRBJ2-7; D is possibly TRBD2 (6 bases). This TCR derives from a woman aged 18 to 35 in good health and CMV-seronegative. The DNA of the CDR3 is TGTGCCAGCAGCTTACCGGGAGAGGCCTACGAGCAGTACTTC. It encodes CASSLPGEAYEQYF.